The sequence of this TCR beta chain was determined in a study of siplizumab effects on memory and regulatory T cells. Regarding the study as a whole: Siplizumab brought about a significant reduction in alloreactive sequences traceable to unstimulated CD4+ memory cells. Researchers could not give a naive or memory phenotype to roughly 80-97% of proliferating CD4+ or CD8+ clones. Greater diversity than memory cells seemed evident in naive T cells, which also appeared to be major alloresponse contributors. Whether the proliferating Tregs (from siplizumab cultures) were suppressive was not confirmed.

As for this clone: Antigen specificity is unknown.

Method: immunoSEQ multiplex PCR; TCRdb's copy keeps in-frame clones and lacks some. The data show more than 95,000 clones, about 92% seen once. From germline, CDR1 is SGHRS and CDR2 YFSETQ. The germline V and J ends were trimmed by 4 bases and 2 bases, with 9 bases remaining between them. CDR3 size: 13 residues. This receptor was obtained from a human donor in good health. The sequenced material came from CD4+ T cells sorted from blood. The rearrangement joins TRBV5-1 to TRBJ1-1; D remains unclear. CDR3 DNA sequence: TGCGCCAGCAGCGAGACTTTAAACACTGAAGCTTTCTTT. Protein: CASSETLNTEAFF.